The clone carrying this T cell receptor beta chain was observed many times. Libraries of TCR beta came from iRepertoire HTBI primers plus Arm-PCR of CDR3 regions. MiXCR, applied by TCRdb to the multiplex PCR reads, yields one record per CDR3 protein. The table records 680,000 or so distinct CDR3 sequences, roughly 15% of them present only once. The record originates from a study of regulatory T cells in long-lasting Graves disease. The sample's time point: newly diagnosed GD, antithyroid drugs for less than 3 months. Isolated PBMC RNA provided the starting material for the TCR library. These data also formed part of another study, on T cells in Graves' hyperthyroidism and ophthalmopathy. As that report states: A patient was excluded if there was uncontrolled infection, other autoimmune disease, pregnancy or lactation.

The TCR originated in a woman between 25 and 40 years old with Graves disease. Specimen: peripheral blood mononuclear cells (PBMCs), collected at new diagnosis, from a patient treated with antithyroid drugs.

Here the CDR3 reads CASSHPSGRSYEQYF. CDR3 coding DNA: TGTGCCAGCAGTCATCCTAGCGGGAGGTCCTACGAGCAGTACTTC. This sequence joins TRBV6-2 or TRBV6-3 and TRBJ2-7; 11 positions match TRBD2. Germline V CDR1 and CDR2: MNHEY, SVGEGT. The CDR3 spans 15 residues. After removal of 5 bases from V and 1 base from J, the junction contained 4 bases not matched to a gene.